This TCR beta chain was profiled in a study of T cell clonality in common variable immunodeficiency. The study's findings and limits: What drives increased CVID clonality needs T cell subpopulation sequencing.

Germline V gene sequence: CDR1 GTSNPN, CDR2 SVGIG (reference sequence). J lost 0 bases, V lost 6 bases, and 7 bases had no gene match. The CDR3 has 15 amino acids. Assay used: immunoSEQ multiplex PCR; TCRdb lists only in-frame clones, some missing. The repertoire consists of approximately 34,000 clones, none detected only once. This clone came up a few times. Its antigen is unknown. The read terminates 3 residues before the CDR3 end, so the remaining end is supplied by the germline J gene. This receptor was identified in a person aged 18 to 75 in good health. This chain uses TRBV30 with TRBJ1-4, with TRBD1 identical over 7 bases. Sequences were obtained from peripheral blood mononuclear cells. The CDR3 DNA, read in part, is TGTGCCTGTGGGGGACAGCCTGCAACTAATGAAAAA. This translates into CACGGQPATNEK. The CDR3 in its entirety is CACGGQPATNEKLFF. The full variable domain, its missing parts supplied by reference TRBV30 and TRBJ1-4, is SQTIHQWPATLVQPVGSPLSLECTVEGTSNPNLYWYRQAAGRGLQLLFYSVGIGQISSEVPQNLSASRPQDRQFILSSKKLLLSDSGFYLCACGGQPATNEKLFFGSGTQLSVL.